Following are 12 T cell receptor beta chains from one sample sequenced in a study of cytomegalovirus exposure and HLA in healthy donors. Generated by immunoSEQ multiplex PCR, the TCRdb table keeps only in-frame clones and is missing some. The table records about 240,000 clones, roughly 89% of them present only once. The source material was PBMCs. These receptors all stem from a man between 18 and 35 years old in good health and CMV-seronegative.

The V and J genes are TRBV7-2 and TRBJ2-7, with 9 nucleotides matching TRBD2. The CDR3 runs 15 residues. CDR1 is SGHTA and CDR2 is FQGNSA in the germline V gene. The V segment lost 2 bases and the J segment 5 bases; nucleotides outside the gene matches: 7. DNA of the CDR3: TGTGCCAGCAGCTTATTGGGCGGGAGGGCCAACGAGCAGTACTTC. It translates to CASSLLGGRANEQYF.

CDR3 in amino acids: CASSPEQHTEAFF. Here the CDR3 DNA reads TGTGCCAGCTCACCGGAACAGCACACTGAAGCTTTCTTT. The rearrangement joins TRBV18 to TRBJ1-1; no reliable D call. Trimming shortened V by 3 bases and J by 3 bases, and 8 bases separated the two germline ends. Germline V gene lookup returns CDR1 KGHSH and CDR2 LQKENI. This CDR3 contains 13 residues.

This clone was found once. The V gene is TRBV28, the J gene TRBJ2-1; TRBD2 matches 9 bases. This CDR3 region has 15 residues. Germline CDR1 MDHEN, CDR2 SYDVKM. The V segment lost 8 bases and the J segment 6 bases; nucleotides outside the gene matches: 11. The CDR3 loop reads CASDRVAGAGNEQFF. The DNA for the CDR3 is TGTGCCAGCGACAGGGTAGCGGGAGCTGGCAATGAGCAGTTCTTC.

The chain recombines TRBV10-2 with TRBJ1-1, with D perhaps TRBD1 (5 bases). Germline V gene sequence: CDR1 WSHSY, CDR2 SAAADI. Deletions cut 0 bases from V and 5 bases from J, with 7 bases between. The CDR3 runs to 13 residues. The CDR3 is CASSESQGTEAFF. The CDR3 DNA reads TGCGCCAGCAGTGAGTCGCAGGGTACTGAAGCTTTCTTT.

The chain has TRBV19 and TRBJ1-1, with a tentative D call TRBD1 (5 bases). V was shortened by 2 bases and J by 0 bases, with 7 bases between the two germline ends. The germline V gene has CDR1 LNHDA and CDR2 SQIVND (reference sequence). This CDR3 contains 14 residues. The DNA for the CDR3 is TGTGCCAGTAGTATAACAGGAGTGAACACTGAAGCTTTCTTT. Amino acids: CASSITGVNTEAFF.

The V and J genes are TRBV4-1 and TRBJ1-1; TRBD1 matches 7 bases. This CDR3 spans 18 amino acids. The V and J ends lost 2 bases and 1 base, in that order; junction bases with no gene match: 13. CDR1 is MGHRA and CDR2 is YSYEKL in the germline V gene. In nucleotides, the CDR3 is TGCGCCAGCAGCCAATCCGACAGGGAGGCTGTGCGGAACACTGAAGCTTTCTTT. This codes for CASSQSDREAVRNTEAFF.

This sequence joins TRBV2 and TRBJ2-5; 8 nucleotides match TRBD1. J lost 1 base, V lost 6 bases, and 7 bases had no gene match. The V gene's germline CDR1 is SNHLY and CDR2 FYNNEI. This CDR3 is built from 15 residues. In DNA form, the CDR3 reads TGTGCCAGCAGCGGACAGGGAGTACCCCAAGAGACCCAGTACTTC. Amino acid sequence: CASSGQGVPQETQYF.

V gene TRBV7-6 combines with J gene TRBJ2-1; TRBD2 agrees at 8 bases. The CDR3 sequence is 17 residues long. V was pared by 5 bases and J by 0 bases, with 9 bases of the junction left unmatched. Germline assignment: CDR1 SGHVS and CDR2 FNYEAQ. This CDR3 reads CASSPSLSGSSYNEQFF. CDR3 DNA sequence: TGTGCCAGCAGCCCGAGCCTCAGCGGGAGCTCCTACAATGAGCAGTTCTTC.

This clone was seen once. This chain connects TRBV5-1 to TRBJ2-3; no reliable D call. Germline V lookup: CDR1 SGHRS, CDR2 YFSETQ. V lost 2 bases and J 1 base, leaving 8 bases between the germline ends. This CDR3 has 14 amino acids. Here the CDR3 DNA reads TGCGCCAGCAGCTTAGAGGTGGGCACAGATACGCAGTATTTT. It yields the protein CASSLEVGTDTQYF.

Concerning this clone: An end of the junction differs from the germline gene, which may be a read error. V is TRBV7-7 and J is TRBJ2-5; possible D gene TRBD1, 5 bases. The CDR3 has 14 residues. CDR1 is SSHAT, CDR2 FNYEAQ, per germline (reference sequence). The CDR3 DNA is TGTGCTAGCAGCTTATTAGGGGAACAAGAGACCCAGTACTTC. This encodes CASSLLGEQETQYF.

The chain couples TRBV25-1 to TRBJ1-1; 8 bases fit TRBD1. The V segment lost 3 bases and the J segment 11 bases; nucleotides outside the gene matches: 8. The germline gives CDR1 MGHDK, CDR2 SYGVNS. The CDR3 runs to 13 residues. The CDR3 protein is CASSEFQGAMAFF. Here the CDR3 DNA reads TGTGCCAGCAGTGAGTTTCAGGGGGCGATGGCTTTCTTT. The complete variable domain, with remaining parts taken from reference TRBV25-1 and TRBJ1-1, reads EADIYQTPRYLVIGTGKKITLECSQTMGHDKMYWYQQDPGMELHLIHYSYGVNSTEKGDLSSESTVSRIRTEHFPLTLESARPSHTSQYLCASSEFQGAMAFFGQGTRLTVV.

This clone was picked up a small number of times. The chain recombines TRBV6-6 with TRBJ2-1; 9 nucleotides match TRBD2. This CDR3 contains 16 residues. The junction had 11 bases not matched to a gene; V was cut back by 6 bases and J by 5 bases. The germline V gene encodes CDR1 MNHNY and CDR2 SVGAGI (reference sequence). The chain's CDR3 is CASSRPGTSRDNEQFF. The CDR3 DNA reads as TGTGCCAGCAGCCGACCCGGGACTAGCAGAGACAATGAGCAGTTCTTC.